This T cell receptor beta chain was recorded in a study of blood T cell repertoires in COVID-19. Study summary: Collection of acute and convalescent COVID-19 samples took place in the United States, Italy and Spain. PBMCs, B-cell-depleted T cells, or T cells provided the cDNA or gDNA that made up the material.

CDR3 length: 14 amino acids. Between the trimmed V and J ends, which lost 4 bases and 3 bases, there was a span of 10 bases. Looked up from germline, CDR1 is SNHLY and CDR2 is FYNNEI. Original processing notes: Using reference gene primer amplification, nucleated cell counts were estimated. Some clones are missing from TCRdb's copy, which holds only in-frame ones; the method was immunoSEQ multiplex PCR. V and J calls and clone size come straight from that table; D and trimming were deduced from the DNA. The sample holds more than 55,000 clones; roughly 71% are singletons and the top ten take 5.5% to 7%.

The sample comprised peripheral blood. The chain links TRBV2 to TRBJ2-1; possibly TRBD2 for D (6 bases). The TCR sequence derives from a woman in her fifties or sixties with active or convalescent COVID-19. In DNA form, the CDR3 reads TGTGCCAGCAGTGGGGACTCTGGCTACAATGAGCAGTTCTTC. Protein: CASSGDSGYNEQFF.